This T cell receptor (beta chain) was sequenced during a study of CD8 T cells in ankylosing spondylitis. Study-wide points: A motif of roughly 8 highly homologous TCR beta variants was seen as apparently characteristic of ankylosing spondylitis blood. Within matched ankylosing spondylitis synovial fluid, disease-linked clones were reportedly significantly enriched.

This clonotype was observed many times. Its cognate antigen is unknown. The CDR3 is 15 amino acids. Germline values: CDR1 SGHTA, CDR2 FQGNSA. Losses at the gene ends were 7 bases for V and 1 base for J; bases not matched to a gene: 7. TCRdb called the 5' RACE reads again in MiXCR, with one record for every CDR3 protein. Among around 30,000 distinct CDR3 sequences listed, roughly 7.2% were seen once. The sample comprised blood, either unsorted or a sorted T cell fraction (not recorded which). The receptor comes from a male donor with ankylosing spondylitis or in good health (not recorded which). This chain links TRBV7-2 with TRBJ2-3; 8 bases line up with TRBD2. In DNA, the CDR3 is TGTGCCAGCACTAGTAGCGGGATACGCACAGATACGCAGTATTTT. Translating it yields CASTSSGIRTDTQYF.